The rows below give T cell receptor beta chains drawn from one sample of a study of shared clonotypes between healthy human individuals. Profiled with immunoSEQ multiplex PCR; TCRdb holds only in-frame clones, not every one. The table lists roughly 2.2 million clones, just over 90% of them singletons. Sequenced material: naive CD4+ T cells from PBMCs. The receptors were sampled from a man aged 18 to 30 in good health. Some clones in this sample may be carry-over from other donors' samples. Both conserved end residues are part of each CDR3. D genes are given only for firm matches. Where a row states a size, it is once, few, many or the class of an expanded clone; other rows omit it.

j_call v_call cdr3_length d_call clone_size cdr3_aa cdr3_nt
TRBJ2-7 TRBV27 15 - - CASHEAGTSSYEQYF TGTGCCAGCCACGAGGCAGGGACCTCCTCCTACGAGCAGTACTTC
TRBJ1-3 TRBV14 17 - - CASSPGTNSGKGNTIYF TGTGCCAGCAGCCCGGGGACTAACTCGGGGAAGGGAAACACCATATATTTT
TRBJ2-1 TRBV5-1 14 TRBD2 - CASRLANLYNEQFF TGCGCCAGCCGACTAGCGAACCTCTACAATGAGCAGTTCTTC
TRBJ1-2 TRBV29-1 15 TRBD1 - CSVVTGTGVWGGYTF TGCAGCGTTGTAACCGGGACAGGGGTTTGGGGTGGCTACACCTTC
TRBJ2-3 TRBV7-3 13 - - CASSRAGASTQYF TGTGCCAGCAGCCGAGCCGGGGCAAGCACGCAGTATTTT
TRBJ2-6 TRBV7-3 18 - - CASSLSGRERAQSNVLTF TGTGCCAGCAGCTTAAGTGGCAGGGAACGAGCCCAATCCAACGTCCTGACTTTC
TRBJ2-2 TRBV15 16 TRBD2 - CATSRPQRDPTGELFF TGTGCCACCAGCAGACCGCAGCGGGACCCCACCGGGGAGCTGTTTTTT
TRBJ2-6 TRBV7-9 15 - - CASSLIEAGANVLTF TGTGCCAGCAGCCTCATCGAAGCTGGGGCCAACGTCCTGACTTTC
TRBJ2-6 TRBV18 16 TRBD1 - CASSPRGRTGANVLTF TGTGCCAGCTCACCAAGGGGGCGGACTGGGGCCAACGTCCTGACTTTC
TRBJ2-3 TRBV28 13 - - CASSLGGSDTQYF TGTGCCAGCAGTTTAGGGGGGTCAGATACGCAGTATTTT
TRBJ2-1 TRBV6-6 14 - - CASSPRGRSNEQFF TGTGCCAGCAGTCCCCGGGGGCGGAGCAATGAGCAGTTCTTC
TRBJ1-4 TRBV4-1 16 TRBD1 - CASSQPAGTGGEKLFF TGCGCCAGCAGCCAACCCGCCGGGACAGGGGGGGAAAAACTGTTTTTT
TRBJ1-4 TRBV18 14 - - CASSAPSGGEKLFF TGTGCCAGCTCAGCTCCCTCGGGAGGTGAAAAACTGTTTTTT
TRBJ2-2 TRBV27 19 TRBD2 once CASSLDGTSGRSNTGELFF TGTGCCAGCAGTTTAGACGGGACTAGCGGGAGGTCGAACACCGGGGAGCTGTTTTTT
TRBJ2-2 TRBV18 16 TRBD2 - CASSLYSGSDTGELFF TGTGCCAGCTCTCTTTATAGCGGGAGCGACACCGGGGAGCTGTTTTTT
TRBJ2-5 TRBV29-1 12 TRBD1 - CSVARGQETQYF TGCAGCGTTGCAAGGGGGCAGGAGACCCAGTACTTC
TRBJ1-2 TRBV11-2 12 - - CASSLGIYGYTF TGTGCCAGCAGCTTAGGAATCTATGGCTACACCTTC
TRBJ1-4 TRBV16 15 - - CASSQSRAVNEKLFF TGTGCCAGCAGCCAATCGAGGGCAGTTAATGAAAAACTGTTTTTT
TRBJ1-2 TRBV7-8 14 TRBD1 few CASSLWDRGRGYTF TGTGCCAGCAGCTTATGGGACAGGGGACGTGGCTACACCTTC
TRBJ1-4 TRBV5-4 13 - - CASSLGRDEKLFF TGTGCCAGCAGCTTGGGAAGGGATGAAAAACTGTTTTTT
TRBJ2-5 TRBV28 13 - - CASSLVFGETQYF TGTGCCAGCAGTTTGGTTTTTGGGGAGACCCAGTACTTC
TRBJ2-1 TRBV27 16 - - CASSRDSLSSYNEQFF TGTGCCAGCAGCCGGGACTCTCTGAGCTCCTACAATGAGCAGTTCTTC
TRBJ2-7 TRBV4-3 15 - - CASSQDKQAFYEQYF TGCGCCAGCAGCCAAGATAAACAGGCCTTCTACGAGCAGTACTTC
TRBJ2-7 TRBV7-2 12 - once CASSLGSIEQYF TGTGCCAGCAGCCTCGGTAGTATCGAGCAGTACTTC
TRBJ2-3 TRBV7-9 15 - - CASSFLMGSTDTQYF TGTGCCAGCAGCTTTTTGATGGGAAGCACAGATACGCAGTATTTT
TRBJ2-7 TRBV5-1 15 TRBD2 - CASSPGAGGTYEQYF TGCGCCAGCAGCCCTGGAGCGGGAGGGACCTACGAGCAGTACTTC
TRBJ2-7 TRBV2 14 - - CASSLPGYSYEQYF TGTGCCAGCTCTCTCCCAGGGTACTCCTACGAGCAGTACTTC
TRBJ2-7 TRBV7-8 14 - - CASSRGLDAYEQYF TGTGCCAGCAGCCGGGGCCTTGACGCCTACGAGCAGTACTTC
TRBJ2-5 TRBV7-9 13 - - CASSLMGQETQYF TGTGCCAGCAGCCTGATGGGCCAAGAGACCCAGTACTTC
TRBJ1-3 TRBV5-1 15 TRBD1 - CASSLGTGNGNTIYF TGCGCCAGCAGCTTGGGGACAGGGAACGGAAACACCATATATTTT
TRBJ2-2 TRBV29-1 17 TRBD1 - CSVGGQGAGANTGELFF TGCAGCGTTGGGGGACAGGGGGCCGGAGCGAACACCGGGGAGCTGTTTTTT
TRBJ2-1 TRBV30 16 - - CAWSVGRWDAWNEQFF TGTGCCTGGAGTGTAGGAAGGTGGGACGCCTGGAATGAGCAGTTCTTC
TRBJ2-3 TRBV12-5 14 - - CASSPSSGTDTQYF TGTGCTAGTAGCCCGAGCAGCGGCACAGATACGCAGTATTTT
TRBJ1-4 TRBV6-6 16 - - CAAQNRGKGANEKLFF TGTGCCGCTCAGAATAGGGGAAAAGGTGCTAATGAAAAACTGTTTTTT
TRBJ2-7 TRBV28 16 - - CASSLFGQGKSYEQYF TGTGCCAGCAGTTTATTTGGCCAGGGAAAATCCTACGAGCAGTACTTC
TRBJ2-2 TRBV7-9 16 TRBD2 - CASSSGLVPNTGELFF TGTGCCAGCAGCTCGGGACTAGTTCCCAACACCGGGGAGCTGTTTTTT
TRBJ2-4 TRBV5-4 13 - - CASSEGGENIQYF TGTGCCAGCAGCGAGGGCGGGGAAAACATTCAGTACTTC
TRBJ2-3 TRBV5-1 16 - - CASSLGTAITTDTQYF TGCGCCAGCAGCTTGGGGACAGCCATCACCACAGATACGCAGTATTTT
TRBJ1-4 TRBV7-9 15 - - CASSLGDATNEKLFF TGTGCCAGCAGCTTAGGCGATGCAACTAATGAAAAACTGTTTTTT
TRBJ2-1 TRBV2 13 - - CASGGSPYNEQFF TGTGCCAGCGGTGGTAGCCCTTACAATGAGCAGTTCTTC
TRBJ2-5 TRBV5-1 14 - - CASSLDSPRGTQYF TGCGCCAGCAGCTTGGATAGCCCCCGGGGGACCCAGTACTTC
TRBJ2-1 TRBV19 14 - - CASTPTGQRFTQFF TGTGCCAGTACCCCAACCGGACAGCGCTTTACGCAGTTCTTC